This record concerns one T cell receptor beta chain sequence. Its antigen is not identified. This specimen belongs to a study of T cell responses to AZD1222 COVID-19 vaccine. Study observations and caveats: The sample set comprised mostly white British donors with more females, and clonal diversity was possibly underestimated.

Second-dose intervals near 4 or 12 weeks were combined. V was pared by 1 base and J by 1 base, with 11 bases between. The germline CDR1 and CDR2 sequences are MNHEY and SMNVEV (reference sequence). CDR3 length: 16 residues. The repertoire was sequenced with immunoSEQ multiplex PCR; TCRdb's copy has only in-frame clones and lacks some. Seen here are 85,000 or so clones, about 82% observed once, and the top ten hold around 5.9%. V usage is TRBV27 and J usage is TRBJ1-5; no firm D call. The clonotype was recovered from an adult who received the AZD1222 COVID-19 vaccine. The sequenced sample was peripheral blood, obtained 28 days after the second AZD1222 dose. The CDR3 protein is CASSLFAAVSNQPQHF. The CDR3 DNA is TGTGCCAGCAGTTTATTTGCAGCCGTGAGCAATCAGCCCCAGCATTTT.